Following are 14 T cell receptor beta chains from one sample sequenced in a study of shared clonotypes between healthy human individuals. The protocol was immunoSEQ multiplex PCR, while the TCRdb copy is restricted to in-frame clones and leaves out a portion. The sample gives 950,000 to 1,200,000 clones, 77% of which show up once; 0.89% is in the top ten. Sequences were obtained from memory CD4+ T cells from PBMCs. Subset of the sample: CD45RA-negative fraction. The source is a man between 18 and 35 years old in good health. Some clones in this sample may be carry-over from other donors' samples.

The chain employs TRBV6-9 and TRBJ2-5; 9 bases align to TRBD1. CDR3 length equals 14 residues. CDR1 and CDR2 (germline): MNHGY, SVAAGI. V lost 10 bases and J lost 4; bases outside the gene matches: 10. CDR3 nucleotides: TGTGCCATCGGGCCGGGACAGGGTCGAGAGACCCAGTACTTC. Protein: CAIGPGQGRETQYF.

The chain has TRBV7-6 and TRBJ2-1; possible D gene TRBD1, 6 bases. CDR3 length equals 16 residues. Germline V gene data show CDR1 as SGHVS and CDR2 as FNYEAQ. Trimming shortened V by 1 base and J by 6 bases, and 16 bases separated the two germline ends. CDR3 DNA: TGTGCCAGCAGCTTAGGCGTCAGGGGAAGGGGCAATGAGCAGTTCTTC. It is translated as CASSLGVRGRGNEQFF.

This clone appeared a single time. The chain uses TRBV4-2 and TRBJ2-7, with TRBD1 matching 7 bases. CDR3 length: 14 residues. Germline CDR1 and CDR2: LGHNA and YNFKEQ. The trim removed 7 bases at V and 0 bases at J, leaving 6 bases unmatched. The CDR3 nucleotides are TGTGCCAGCACCCCGACAGGGAACTCCTACGAGCAGTACTTC. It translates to CASTPTGNSYEQYF.

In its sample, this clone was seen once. CDR3 protein: CASTALGANVLTF. The DNA for the CDR3 is TGTGCCAGCACGGCGTTGGGGGCCAACGTCCTGACTTTC. This sequence joins TRBV27 and TRBJ2-6; no clear D. V lost 7 bases, J lost 4 bases, and 8 bases lay in between. Germline-derived CDR1 and CDR2 are MNHEY and SMNVEV (reference sequence). The CDR3 loop spans 13 amino acids.

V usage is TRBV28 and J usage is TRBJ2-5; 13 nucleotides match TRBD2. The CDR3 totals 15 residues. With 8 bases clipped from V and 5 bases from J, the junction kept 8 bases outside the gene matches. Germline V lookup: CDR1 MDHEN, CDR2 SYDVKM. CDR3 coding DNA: TGTGCCAGCGGAGGACTAGCGGGAGCTGGGGAGACCCAGTACTTC. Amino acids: CASGGLAGAGETQYF. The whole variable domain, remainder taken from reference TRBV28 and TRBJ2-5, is DVKVTQSSRYLVKRTGEKVFLECVQDMDHENMFWYRQDPGLGLRLIYFSYDVKMKEKGDIPEGYSVSREKKERFSLILESASTNQTSMYLCASGGLAGAGETQYFGPGTRLLVL.

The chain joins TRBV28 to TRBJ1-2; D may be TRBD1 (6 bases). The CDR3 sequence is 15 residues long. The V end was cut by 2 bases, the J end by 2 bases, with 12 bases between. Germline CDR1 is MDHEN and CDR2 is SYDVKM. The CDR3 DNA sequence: TGTGCCAGCAGTTTAAACGGACAGATGAACTATGGCTACACCTTC. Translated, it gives CASSLNGQMNYGYTF.

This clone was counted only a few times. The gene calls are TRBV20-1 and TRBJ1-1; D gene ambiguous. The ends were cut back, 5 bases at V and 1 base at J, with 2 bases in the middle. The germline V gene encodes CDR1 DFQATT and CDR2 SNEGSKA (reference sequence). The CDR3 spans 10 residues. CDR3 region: CSAWNTEAFF. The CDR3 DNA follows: TGCAGTGCTTGGAACACTGAAGCTTTCTTT.

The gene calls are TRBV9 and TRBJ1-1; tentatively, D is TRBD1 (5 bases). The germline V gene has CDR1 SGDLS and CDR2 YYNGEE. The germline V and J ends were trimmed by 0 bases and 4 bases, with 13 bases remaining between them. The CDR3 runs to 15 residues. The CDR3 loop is CASSVEDGGVTEAFF. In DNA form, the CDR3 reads TGTGCCAGCAGCGTAGAGGACGGGGGAGTCACTGAAGCTTTCTTT.

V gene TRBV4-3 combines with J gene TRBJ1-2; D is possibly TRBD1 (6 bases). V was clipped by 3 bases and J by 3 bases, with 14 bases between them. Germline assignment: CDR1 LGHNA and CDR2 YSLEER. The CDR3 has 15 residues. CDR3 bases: TGCGCCAGCAGCCACCTTTTCGACAGGTACTATGGCTACACCTTC. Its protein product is CASSHLFDRYYGYTF.

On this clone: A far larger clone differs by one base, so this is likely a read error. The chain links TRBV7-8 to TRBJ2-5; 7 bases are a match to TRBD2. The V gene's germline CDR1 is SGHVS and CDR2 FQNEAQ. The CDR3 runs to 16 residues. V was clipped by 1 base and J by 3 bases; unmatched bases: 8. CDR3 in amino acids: CASSLGGAGIEETQYF. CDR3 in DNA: TGTGCCAGCAGCTTAGGGGGAGCGGGAATAGAAGAGACCCAGTACTTC.

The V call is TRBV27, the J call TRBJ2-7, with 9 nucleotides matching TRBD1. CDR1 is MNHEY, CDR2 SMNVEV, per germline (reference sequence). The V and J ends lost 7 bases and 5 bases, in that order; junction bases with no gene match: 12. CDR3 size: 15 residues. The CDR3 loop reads CASKSVRDRENEQYF. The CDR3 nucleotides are TGTGCCAGCAAATCCGTTCGGGACAGGGAAAACGAGCAGTACTTC.

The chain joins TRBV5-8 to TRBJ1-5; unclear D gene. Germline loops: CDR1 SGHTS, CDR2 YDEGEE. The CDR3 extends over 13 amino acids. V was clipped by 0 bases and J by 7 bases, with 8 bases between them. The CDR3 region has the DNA TGTGCCAGCAGCTTGGGGTCTTGGCAGCCCCAGCATTTT. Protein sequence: CASSLGSWQPQHF. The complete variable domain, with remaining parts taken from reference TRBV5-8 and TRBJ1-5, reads EAGVTQSPTHLIKTRGQQATLRCSPISGHTSVYWYQQALGLGLQFLLWYDEGEERNRGNFPPRFSGRQFPNYSSELNVNALELEDSALYLCASSLGSWQPQHFGDGTRLSIL.

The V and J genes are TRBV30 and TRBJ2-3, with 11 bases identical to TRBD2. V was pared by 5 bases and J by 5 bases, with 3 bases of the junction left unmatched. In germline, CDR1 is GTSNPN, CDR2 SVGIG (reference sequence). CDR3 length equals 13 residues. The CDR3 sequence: CAWDSGGGDTQYF. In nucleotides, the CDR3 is TGTGCCTGGGATAGCGGGGGGGGAGATACGCAGTATTTT. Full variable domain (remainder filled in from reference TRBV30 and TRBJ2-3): SQTIHQWPATLVQPVGSPLSLECTVEGTSNPNLYWYRQAAGRGLQLLFYSVGIGQISSEVPQNLSASRPQDRQFILSSKKLLLSDSGFYLCAWDSGGGDTQYFGPGTRLTVL.

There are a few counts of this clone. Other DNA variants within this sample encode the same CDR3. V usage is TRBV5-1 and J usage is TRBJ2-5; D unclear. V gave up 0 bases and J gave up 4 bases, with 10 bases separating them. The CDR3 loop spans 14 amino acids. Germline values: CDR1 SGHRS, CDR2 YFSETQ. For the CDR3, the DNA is TGCGCCAGCAGCTTGGGACAAGTACGAGAGACCCAGTACTTC. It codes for CASSLGQVRETQYF.